This T cell receptor beta chain was recovered during a study of blood T cell repertoires in COVID-19. Turning to the study itself: Donors in the United States, Italy and Spain gave samples during acute or convalescent COVID-19. From T cells, B-cell-depleted T cells, or PBMCs came the material, which was cDNA or gDNA.

Original analysis: From reference gene primer amplification, estimates of nucleated cell counts were derived. Using immunoSEQ multiplex PCR, the repertoire was profiled, and TCRdb retains in-frame clones only, with some absent. That table furnishes V, J and clone size, whereas the DNA furnished D and trimming. The repertoire holds 450,000 to 500,000 clones, with 80% to 90% as singletons. The sample was peripheral blood. The TCR sequence derives from a human donor in a cohort sampled during active COVID-19.

As DNA, the CDR3 is TGTGCCAGCAGAAACAGACAGGGTGCGAGAGAAAAACTGTTTTTT. Amino acids: CASRNRQGAREKLFF. The chain recombines TRBV3-1 (or the pseudogene TRBV3-2) with TRBJ1-4, with 7 bases that match TRBD1. Germline V gene sequence: CDR1 LGHDT, CDR2 YNNKEL (reference sequence). This CDR3 region has 15 residues. The J segment lost 8 bases and the V segment lost 6 bases, leaving 12 bases of the junction unmatched.